This TCR beta chain emerged from a study of blood T cells in healthy people across ages. This clonotype was seen a handful of times. Germline V gives CDR1 SGHTA, CDR2 FQGNSA. The CDR3 runs 13 residues. Trimming cost V 4 bases and J 3 bases; bases outside gene matches: 3. The use of a sample-barcoded 5' primer and a J-beta primer mix characterized a second PCR of 7 to 11 cycles. TCRdb used MiXCR to reprocess the 5' RACE reads, holding one entry per CDR3 protein. This table has under 2,000,000 distinct CDR3 sequences, just under 50% appearing once. Input material: blood. This clonotype was obtained from a woman in her forties in good health. The gene calls are TRBV7-2 and TRBJ2-7, with 7 bases aligning to TRBD2. This CDR3 is CASSSIAGYEQYF. DNA of the CDR3: TGTGCCAGCAGCTCGATAGCGGGCTACGAGCAGTACTTC.